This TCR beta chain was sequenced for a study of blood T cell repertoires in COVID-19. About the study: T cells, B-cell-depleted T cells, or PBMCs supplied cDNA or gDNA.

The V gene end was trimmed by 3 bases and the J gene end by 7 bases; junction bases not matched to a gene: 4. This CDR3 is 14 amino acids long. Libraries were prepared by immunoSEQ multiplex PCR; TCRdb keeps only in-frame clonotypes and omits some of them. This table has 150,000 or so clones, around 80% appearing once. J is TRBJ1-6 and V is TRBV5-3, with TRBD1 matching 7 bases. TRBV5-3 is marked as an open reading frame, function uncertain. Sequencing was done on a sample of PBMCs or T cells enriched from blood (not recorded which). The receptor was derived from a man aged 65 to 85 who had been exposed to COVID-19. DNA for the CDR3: TGTGCCAGAAGCTGGGACAGAGAAAATTCACCCCTCCACTTT. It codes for CARSWDRENSPLHF.